This T cell receptor beta chain comes out of a study of T cells in localized non-small cell lung cancer. The method was immunoSEQ multiplex PCR; TCRdb's version includes in-frame clones alone and lacks a portion of them. This table holds about 36,000 clones, 70% to 90% found once. V dropped 2 bases and J dropped 4 bases, with 5 bases sitting between them. The CDR3 has 13 amino acids. Per germline, CDR1 MNHEY and CDR2 SVGAGI. This clone was recorded a few times. The TCR was taken from a woman aged 40 to 75 with stage I lung adenocarcinoma. The chain has TRBV6-5 and TRBJ2-2; perhaps D is TRBD1 or TRBD2 (5 bases each). Specimen: peripheral blood, collected before any cancer treatment. Here the CDR3 reads CASSYGGTGELFF. CDR3 nucleotide sequence: TGTGCCAGCAGTTACGGGGGCACCGGGGAGCTGTTTTTT.